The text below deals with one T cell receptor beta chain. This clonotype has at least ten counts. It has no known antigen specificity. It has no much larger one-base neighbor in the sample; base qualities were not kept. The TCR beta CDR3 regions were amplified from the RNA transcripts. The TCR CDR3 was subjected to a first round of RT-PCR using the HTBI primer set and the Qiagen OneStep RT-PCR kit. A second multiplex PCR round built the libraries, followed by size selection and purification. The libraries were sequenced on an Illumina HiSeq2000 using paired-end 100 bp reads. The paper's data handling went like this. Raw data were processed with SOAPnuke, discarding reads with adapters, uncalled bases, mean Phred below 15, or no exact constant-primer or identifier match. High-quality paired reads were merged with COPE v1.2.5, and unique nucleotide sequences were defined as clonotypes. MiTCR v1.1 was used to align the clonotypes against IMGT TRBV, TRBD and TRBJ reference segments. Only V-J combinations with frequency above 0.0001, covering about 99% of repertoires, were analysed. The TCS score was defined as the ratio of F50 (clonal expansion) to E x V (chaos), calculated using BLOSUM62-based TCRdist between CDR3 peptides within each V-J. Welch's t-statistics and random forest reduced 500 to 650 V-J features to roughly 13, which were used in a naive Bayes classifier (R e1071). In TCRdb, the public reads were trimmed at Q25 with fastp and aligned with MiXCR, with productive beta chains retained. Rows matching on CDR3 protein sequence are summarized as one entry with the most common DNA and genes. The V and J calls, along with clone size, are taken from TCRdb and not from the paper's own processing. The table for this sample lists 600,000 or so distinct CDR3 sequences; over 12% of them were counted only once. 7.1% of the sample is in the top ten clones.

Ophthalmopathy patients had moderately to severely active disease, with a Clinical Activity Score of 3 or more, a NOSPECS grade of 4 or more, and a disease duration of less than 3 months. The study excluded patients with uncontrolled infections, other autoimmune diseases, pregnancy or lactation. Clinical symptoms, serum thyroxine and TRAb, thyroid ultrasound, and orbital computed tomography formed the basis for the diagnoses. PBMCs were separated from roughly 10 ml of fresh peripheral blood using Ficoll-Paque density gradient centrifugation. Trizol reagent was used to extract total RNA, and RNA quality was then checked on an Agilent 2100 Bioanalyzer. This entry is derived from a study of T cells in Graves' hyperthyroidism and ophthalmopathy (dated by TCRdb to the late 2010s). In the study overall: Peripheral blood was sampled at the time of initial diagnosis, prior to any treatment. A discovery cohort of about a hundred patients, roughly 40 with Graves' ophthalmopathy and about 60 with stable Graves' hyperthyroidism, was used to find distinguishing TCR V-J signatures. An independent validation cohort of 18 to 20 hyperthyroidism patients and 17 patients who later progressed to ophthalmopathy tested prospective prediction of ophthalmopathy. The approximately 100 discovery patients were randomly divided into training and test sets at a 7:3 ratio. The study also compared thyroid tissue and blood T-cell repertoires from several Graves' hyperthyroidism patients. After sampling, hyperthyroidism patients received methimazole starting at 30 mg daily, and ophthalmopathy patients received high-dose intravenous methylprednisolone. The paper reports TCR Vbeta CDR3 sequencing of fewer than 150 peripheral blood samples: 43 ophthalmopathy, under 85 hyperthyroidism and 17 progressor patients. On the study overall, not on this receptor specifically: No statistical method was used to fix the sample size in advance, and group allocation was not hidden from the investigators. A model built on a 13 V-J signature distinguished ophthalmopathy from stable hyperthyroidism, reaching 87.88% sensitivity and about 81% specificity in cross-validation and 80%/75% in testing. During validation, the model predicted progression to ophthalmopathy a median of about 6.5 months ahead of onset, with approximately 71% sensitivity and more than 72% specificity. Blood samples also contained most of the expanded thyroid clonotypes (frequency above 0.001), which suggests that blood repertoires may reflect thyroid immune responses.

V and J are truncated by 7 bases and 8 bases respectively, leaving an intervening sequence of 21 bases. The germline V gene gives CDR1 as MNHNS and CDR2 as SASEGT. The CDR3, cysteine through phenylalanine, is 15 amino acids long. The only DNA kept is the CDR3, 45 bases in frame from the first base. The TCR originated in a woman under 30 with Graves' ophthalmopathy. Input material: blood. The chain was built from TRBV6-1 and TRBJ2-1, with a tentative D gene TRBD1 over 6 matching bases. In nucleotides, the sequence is TGTGCCAGCACCTTGCCACAGGGATTGGGGGATGAGCAGTTCTTC. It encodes CASTLPQGLGDEQFF.